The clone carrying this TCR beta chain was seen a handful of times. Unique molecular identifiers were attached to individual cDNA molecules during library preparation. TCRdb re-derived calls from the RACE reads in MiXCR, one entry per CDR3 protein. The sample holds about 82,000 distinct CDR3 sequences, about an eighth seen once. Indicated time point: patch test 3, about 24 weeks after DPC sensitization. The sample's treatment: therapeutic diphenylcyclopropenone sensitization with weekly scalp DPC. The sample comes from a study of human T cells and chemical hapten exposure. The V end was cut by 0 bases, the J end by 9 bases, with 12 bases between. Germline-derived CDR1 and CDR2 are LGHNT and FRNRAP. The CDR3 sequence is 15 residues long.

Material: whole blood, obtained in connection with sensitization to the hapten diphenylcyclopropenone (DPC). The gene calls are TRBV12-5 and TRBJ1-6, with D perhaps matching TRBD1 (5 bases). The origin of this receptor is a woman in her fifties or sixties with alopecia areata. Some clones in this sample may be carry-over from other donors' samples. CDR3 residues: CASGLVTGRGSPLHF. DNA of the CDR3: TGTGCTAGTGGTTTGGTAACAGGAAGAGGTTCACCCCTCCACTTT.